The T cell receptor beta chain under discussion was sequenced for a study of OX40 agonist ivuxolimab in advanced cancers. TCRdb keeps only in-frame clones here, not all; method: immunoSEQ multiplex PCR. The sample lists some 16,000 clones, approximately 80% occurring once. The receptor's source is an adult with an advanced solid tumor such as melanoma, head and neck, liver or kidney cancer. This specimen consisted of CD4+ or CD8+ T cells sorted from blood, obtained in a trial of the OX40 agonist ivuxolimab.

The CDR3 reads CASSIEDRSRQYF. The CDR3 nucleotides are TGTGCCAGCAGTATAGAGGACAGAAGCAGGCAGTATTTT. V gene TRBV27 combines with J gene TRBJ2-3; D is possibly TRBD1 (6 bases). Germline-derived CDR1 and CDR2 are MNHEY and SMNVEV (reference sequence). With 5 bases removed from V and 11 bases from J, the gap between germline ends came to 17 bases. The length of the CDR3 is 13 residues.